One T cell receptor (beta chain) is described in this entry. This clonotype was observed a few times. Its antigen is currently not known. Within one base of it there is no much larger clone, and no base qualities were kept. Library preparation employed RT-PCR. Instrument used: Illumina HiSeq 2500. The raw public data were reprocessed by TCRdb itself: fastp quality trimming at Q25, MiXCR clonotype calling, in-frame beta chains only. Under each unique CDR3 protein, matching rows form one entry showing the most common genes and DNA. The sample table shows 610,000 or so distinct CDR3 sequences, and less than 15% are seen once. The top ten clones comprise roughly 11% of the sample. The data originate from a study of response to subunit inactivated influenza vaccine (dated by TCRdb to 2016 to 2019). Background for the entire study: To follow how T cells responded to a trivalent subunit inactivated influenza vaccine, the researchers relied on deep quantitative profiling of the T cell receptor repertoire.

Sequences MNHNY (CDR1) and SVGAGI (CDR2) are obtained from the germline V gene (reference sequence). The junction carries 10 bases between V and J, which are trimmed by 2 bases and 6 bases respectively. The CDR3 covers 13 residues, taking in both the cysteine and the phenylalanine. Only CDR3 DNA is held: 39 bases, read in frame from base 1. Study-wide conclusions, independent of this receptor: It was suggested by the authors that each seasonal influenza vaccination may recruit only a limited number of new T cells.

The TCR sequence derives from a man over 45 who received an inactivated influenza vaccine. Donor details come from another sample of the same person, matched by shared clones. The V and J genes are TRBV6-6 and TRBJ1-1, with an unclear D gene assignment. This specimen was PBMCs from blood, taken approximately 12 days after vaccination. The CDR3 region: CASSYRAWAEAFF. The nucleotide sequence is TGTGCCAGCAGTTACAGGGCTTGGGCTGAAGCTTTCTTT.